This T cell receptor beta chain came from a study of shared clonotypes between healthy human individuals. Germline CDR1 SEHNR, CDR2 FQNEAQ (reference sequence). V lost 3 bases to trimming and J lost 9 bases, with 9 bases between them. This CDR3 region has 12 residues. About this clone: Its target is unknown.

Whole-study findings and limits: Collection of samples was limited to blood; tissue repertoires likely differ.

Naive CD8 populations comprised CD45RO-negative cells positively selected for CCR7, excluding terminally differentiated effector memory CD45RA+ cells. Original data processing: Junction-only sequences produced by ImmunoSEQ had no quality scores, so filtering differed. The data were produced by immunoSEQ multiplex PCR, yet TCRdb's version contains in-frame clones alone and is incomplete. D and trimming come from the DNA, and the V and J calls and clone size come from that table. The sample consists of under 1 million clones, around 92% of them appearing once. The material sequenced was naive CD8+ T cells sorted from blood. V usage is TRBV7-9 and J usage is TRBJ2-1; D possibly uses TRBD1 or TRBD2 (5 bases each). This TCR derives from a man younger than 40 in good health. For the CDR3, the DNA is TGTGCCAGCAGCTTTGAGGGGACTGAGCAGTTCTTC. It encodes CASSFEGTEQFF.